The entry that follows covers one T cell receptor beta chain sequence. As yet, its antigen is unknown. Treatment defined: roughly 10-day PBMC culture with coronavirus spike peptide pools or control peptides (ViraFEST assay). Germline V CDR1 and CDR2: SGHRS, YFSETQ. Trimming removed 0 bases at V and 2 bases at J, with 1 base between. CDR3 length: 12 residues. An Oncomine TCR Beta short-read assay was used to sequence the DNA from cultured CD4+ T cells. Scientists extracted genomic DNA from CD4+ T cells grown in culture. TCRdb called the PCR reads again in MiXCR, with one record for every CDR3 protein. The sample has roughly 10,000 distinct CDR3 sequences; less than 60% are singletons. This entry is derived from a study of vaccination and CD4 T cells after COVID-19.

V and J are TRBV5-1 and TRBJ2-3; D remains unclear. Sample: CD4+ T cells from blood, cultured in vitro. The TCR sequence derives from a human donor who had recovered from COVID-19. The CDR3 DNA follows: TGCGCCAGCAGCTTGGACACAGATACGCAGTATTTT. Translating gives CASSLDTDTQYF.